The 23 T cell receptor beta chains in this list originate from one sample, sequenced in a study of chemoradiotherapy in HPV16-positive cancers. The assay was immunoSEQ multiplex PCR, and TCRdb's table has in-frame clones only and misses some. The sample lists tens of thousands of clones; around 90% were seen once. The sample here was blood, taken from a patient who underwent chemoradiotherapy. The receptors originated from a human donor with HPV-associated anogenital cancer.

The chain combines TRBV30 with TRBJ2-7, with D possibly TRBD1 on 6 matching bases. Germline CDR1 GTSNPN, CDR2 SVGIG (reference sequence). Trimming shortened V by 3 bases and J by 2 bases, and 17 bases separated the two germline ends. The CDR3 is 15 residues long. CDR3 nucleotides: TGTGCCTGGAGCGCGAAATACAGGGTACCCTACGAGCAGTACTTC. This gives the protein CAWSAKYRVPYEQYF.

Relative to its sample, this clone is medium-sized. This chain links TRBV4-1 with TRBJ2-7; the match to TRBD1 covers 7 bases. Germline assignment: CDR1 MGHRA and CDR2 YSYEKL. The CDR3 runs 16 residues. Trimming took 2 bases from V and 2 from J; bases not matched to a gene: 9. CDR3 in DNA: TGCGCCAGCAGCCAACAGATATCCGACAGGGCCTACGAGCAGTACTTC. This translates into CASSQQISDRAYEQYF.

The genes are TRBV29-1 and TRBJ2-4, with D perhaps matching TRBD1 or TRBD2 (5 bases each). The CDR3 sequence is 13 residues long. Germline assignment: CDR1 SQVTM and CDR2 ANQGSEA. V lost 6 bases and J 5 bases, leaving 14 bases between the germline ends. In DNA form, the CDR3 reads TGCAGCGTCCCCGGGACCAGAGAAAACATTCAGTACTTC. Amino acid sequence: CSVPGTRENIQYF. The full variable domain, rest sourced from reference TRBV29-1 and TRBJ2-4, is SAVISQKPSRDICQRGTSLTIQCQVDSQVTMMFWYRQQPGQSLTLIATANQGSEATYESGFVIDKFPISRPNLTFSTLTVSNMSPEDSSIYLCSVPGTRENIQYFGAGTRLSVL.

The chain links TRBV4-2 to TRBJ2-1; 11 nucleotides align to TRBD2. From germline, CDR1 is LGHNA and CDR2 YNFKEQ. Unmatched junction bases numbered 8, after V lost 7 bases and J lost 0 bases. This CDR3 comprises 17 residues. Written as DNA, the CDR3 is TGTGCCAGCACCCCGGGACTAGCGGACTTCTCCTACAATGAGCAGTTCTTC. Amino acid sequence: CASTPGLADFSYNEQFF.

V gene TRBV27 combines with J gene TRBJ2-3; D is unresolved. V was cut by 5 bases and J by 6 bases, with 12 bases left in between. Germline CDR1 is MNHEY and CDR2 is SMNVEV (reference sequence). The CDR3 totals 13 residues. CDR3 amino acids: CASSTRWADTQYF. The CDR3, as DNA: TGTGCCAGCAGTACCCGCTGGGCTGATACGCAGTATTTT.

This chain connects TRBV5-5 to TRBJ2-3; 9 bases fit TRBD1. Losses at the gene ends were 4 bases for V and 5 bases for J; bases not matched to a gene: 8. The germline gives CDR1 SGHKS, CDR2 YYEKEE (reference sequence). The CDR3 runs to 15 residues. In DNA, the CDR3 is TGTGCCAGCAGCGATACAGGGGGCCGGGTAGATACGCAGTATTTT. It specifies CASSDTGGRVDTQYF.

V and J are TRBV6-1 and TRBJ2-2; D may be TRBD1 or TRBD2 (5 bases each). The CDR3 has 14 amino acids. V gave up 4 bases and J gave up 9 bases, with 15 bases separating them. Germline assignment: CDR1 MNHNS and CDR2 SASEGT. As DNA, the CDR3 is TGTGCCAGCAGTGGTACCTGGGGGAGCTGGGAGCTGTTTTTT. Amino acids: CASSGTWGSWELFF.

CDR3 residues: CASGQLYPYEQYF. In DNA, the CDR3 is TGTGCCAGCGGGCAATTGTATCCCTACGAGCAGTACTTC. The V call is TRBV7-4, the J call TRBJ2-7; D not resolved. V was shortened by 8 bases and J by 2 bases, with 13 bases between the two germline ends. CDR1 is SGHVT, CDR2 SQSDAQ, per germline. CDR3 size: 13 residues. The full variable domain, in which reference TRBV7-4 and TRBJ2-7 provide the parts outside the CDR3, is GAGVSQSPRYKVAKRGRDVALRCDSISGHVTLYWYRQTLGQGSEVLTYSQSDAQRDKSGRPSGRFSAERPERSVSTLKIQRTEQGDSAVYLCASGQLYPYEQYFGPGTRLTVT.

The chain joins TRBV10-3 to TRBJ1-2, with D perhaps TRBD1 (5 bases). In germline, CDR1 is ENHRY, CDR2 SYGVKD. This CDR3 region has 13 residues. Between the trimmed V and J ends, which lost 3 bases and 7 bases, there was a span of 12 bases. The CDR3 spells CAISEGQGGGYTF. The CDR3, as DNA: TGTGCCATCAGTGAAGGGCAGGGCGGTGGCTACACCTTC.

This clone was counted between two and nine times. V is TRBV5-1 and J is TRBJ1-1; D perhaps matches TRBD1 (5 bases). V dropped 5 bases and J dropped 0 bases, with 11 bases sitting between them. This CDR3 region has 14 residues. Germline assignment: CDR1 SGHRS and CDR2 YFSETQ. In DNA, the CDR3 is TGCGCCAGCAGAGTTGGGGCCATGAACACTGAAGCTTTCTTT. It yields the protein CASRVGAMNTEAFF.

The chain joins TRBV6-1 to TRBJ2-2, with a weak D call TRBD2 (6 bases). Germline CDR1 is MNHNS and CDR2 is SASEGT. The V end was cut by 0 bases, the J end by 6 bases, with 11 bases between. The CDR3 extends over 15 amino acids. For the CDR3, the DNA is TGTGCCAGCAGTGAAGCAGGAGGGTCGGCCGGGGAGCTGTTTTTT. The encoded protein is CASSEAGGSAGELFF.

The rearrangement joins TRBV7-2 to TRBJ1-2; D unresolved. The V end lost 5 bases, the J end lost 1 base, and 14 bases lay between the germline ends. Germline V lookup: CDR1 SGHTA, CDR2 FQGNSA. This CDR3 contains 15 residues. CDR3 residues: CASSAASTGNYGYTF. The CDR3 DNA follows: TGTGCCAGCAGCGCCGCAAGTACGGGTAACTATGGCTACACCTTC.

This rearrangement joins TRBV29-1 to TRBJ1-2, with D possibly TRBD1 on 5 matching bases. The CDR3 runs to 14 residues. Trimming cost V 4 bases and J 4 bases, with 16 bases left between them. Germline V CDR1 and CDR2: SQVTM, ANQGSEA. The CDR3 sequence is CSVGDSLGSYGYTF. CDR3 sequence (DNA): TGCAGCGTTGGCGACAGCTTAGGCTCCTATGGCTACACCTTC.

This chain connects TRBV5-4 to TRBJ1-2; D is ambiguous. The V end was cut by 0 bases, the J end by 8 bases, with 8 bases between. CDR1 is SGHNT and CDR2 is YYREEE in the germline V gene (reference sequence). The CDR3 spans 12 residues. This CDR3 reads CASSLADVGYTF. CDR3 nucleotides: TGTGCCAGCAGCTTGGCTGATGTGGGCTACACCTTC.

V usage is TRBV4-3 and J usage is TRBJ2-1, with TRBD2 matching 7 bases. V lost 5 bases and J lost 0; bases outside the gene matches: 4. This CDR3 is built from 15 residues. Germline CDR1 LGHNA, CDR2 YSLEER. This CDR3 is CASSSERGSYNEQFF. The CDR3 bases are TGCGCCAGCAGCAGCGAGCGGGGCTCCTACAATGAGCAGTTCTTC.

The gene calls are TRBV7-2 and TRBJ2-2; D perhaps matches TRBD1 (5 bases). The CDR3 runs 13 residues. CDR1 and CDR2 from the germline V gene are SGHTA and FQGNSA. Trimming pared 6 bases from V and 9 bases from J, leaving 14 bases between. CDR3 nucleotide sequence: TGTGCCAGCAGTCCAGGGCTAGTTAGGGAGCTGTTTTTT. Encoded protein: CASSPGLVRELFF.

V usage is TRBV18 and J usage is TRBJ2-1; the match to TRBD1 covers 8 bases. Germline values: CDR1 KGHSH, CDR2 LQKENI. This CDR3 spans 16 amino acids. V trimming: 4 bases; J trimming: 6 bases; junction bases outside the gene matches: 11. The chain's CDR3 is CASSRDRSRMVNEQFF. In DNA, the CDR3 is TGTGCCAGCTCACGGGACAGGAGTAGGATGGTCAATGAGCAGTTCTTC.

V usage is TRBV9 and J usage is TRBJ1-1; possible D gene TRBD1, 6 bases. Germline assignment: CDR1 SGDLS and CDR2 YYNGEE. This CDR3 has 14 amino acids. V dropped 0 bases and J dropped 4 bases, with 10 bases sitting between them. For the CDR3, the DNA is TGTGCCAGCAGCGTAGAAGAGGGGGGCACTGAAGCTTTCTTT. Encoded protein: CASSVEEGGTEAFF.

This clone has a handful of counts. The V and J genes are TRBV5-5 and TRBJ2-7; 10 bases line up with TRBD1. After removal of 8 bases from V and 6 bases from J, the junction contained 5 bases not matched to a gene. Germline assignment: CDR1 SGHKS and CDR2 YYEKEE (reference sequence). The CDR3 is 12 residues long. The CDR3 protein is CASTGQGREQYF. DNA of the CDR3: TGTGCCAGTACGGGACAGGGGCGCGAGCAGTACTTC.

The rearrangement links TRBV11-2 to TRBJ2-2; D gene uncertain. The CDR3 consists of 14 residues. Germline V gene lookup returns CDR1 SGHAT and CDR2 FQNNGV. Trimming took off 5 bases at V and 1 base at J, with 8 bases between the two ends. CDR3 amino acids: CASSPPQNTGELFF. DNA for the CDR3: TGTGCCAGCAGCCCGCCGCAGAACACCGGGGAGCTGTTTTTT.

The chain has TRBV29-1 and TRBJ2-6; 9 nucleotides align to TRBD1. With V trimmed by 3 bases and J by 4 bases, 4 bases remained unmatched. The CDR3 runs to 15 residues. Germline V gene data show CDR1 as SQVTM and CDR2 as ANQGSEA. The CDR3 DNA reads TGCAGCGTTGACATACAGGGGGCAGGGGCCAACGTCCTGACTTTC. Protein: CSVDIQGAGANVLTF.

This sequence joins TRBV10-1 and TRBJ2-7; TRBD1 agrees at 7 bases. J was trimmed by 6 bases and V by 6 bases; bases with no gene match: 8. CDR1 WNHNN and CDR2 SYGVQD come from the germline V gene (reference sequence). The CDR3 covers 13 residues. The CDR3 loop reads CASSTGQEGEQYF. The CDR3 DNA reads as TGCGCCAGCAGCACCGGACAGGAAGGCGAGCAGTACTTC.

This clone occurred once. The chain recombines TRBV10-3 with TRBJ1-2; the D is unclear. The CDR3 spans 11 residues. Trimming cost V 0 bases and J 8 bases, with 4 bases left between them. Germline CDR1 ENHRY, CDR2 SYGVKD. The CDR3 here is CAISESRGYTF. Written as DNA, the CDR3 is TGTGCCATCAGTGAGTCGCGGGGCTACACCTTC.